Following are 29 T cell receptor beta chains from one sample sequenced in a study of cytomegalovirus exposure and HLA in healthy donors. The PCR employed 60 Vbeta primers together with 13 Jbeta primers. TCRdb's copy holds only in-frame clones and misses some; the assay was immunoSEQ multiplex PCR. The sample contains 100,000 to 150,000 clones, about 11% of which appear only once. The sequencing sample was made of PBMCs. These receptors all stem from a woman in her late teens or twenties in good health and CMV-seropositive.

V and J are TRBV2 and TRBJ2-3, with D possibly being TRBD2 (7 bases). Germline CDR1 and CDR2: SNHLY and FYNNEI. V shed 11 bases and J shed 3 bases, with 21 bases lying between them. The CDR3 is 15 amino acids. The CDR3 sequence: CAAERGGVGTDTQYF. The CDR3 DNA is TGTGCCGCCGAAAGGGGGGGAGTAGGAACAGATACGCAGTATTTT.

This clone was picked up a small number of times. The rearrangement links TRBV18 to TRBJ1-2, with TRBD1 identical over 7 bases. The CDR3 has 16 residues. The V and J ends lost 2 bases and 3 bases, in that order; junction bases with no gene match: 9. Germline V gives CDR1 KGHSH, CDR2 LQKENI. The DNA of the CDR3 is TGTGCCAGCTCACCAAGTATAGACAGGGCGGACTATGGCTACACCTTC. This translates into CASSPSIDRADYGYTF.

This clone appeared a few times. This chain connects TRBV19 to TRBJ1-5; a possible D gene is TRBD1 (5 bases). The CDR3 consists of 17 residues. The V gene lost 2 bases and the J gene lost 2 bases, with 16 bases spanning the gap. Germline lookup yields CDR1 LNHDA and CDR2 SQIVND (reference sequence). The CDR3 nucleotides are TGTGCCAGTAGTATACGGCCTGATGGGGCACGCAATCAGCCCCAGCATTTT. Its protein product is CASSIRPDGARNQPQHF.

This clone was detected only a few times. The chain joins TRBV9 to TRBJ2-3; TRBD2 is a possible D gene (6 bases). CDR3 length equals 15 residues. The V gene's germline CDR1 is SGDLS and CDR2 YYNGEE. Trimming cost V 4 bases and J 2 bases, with 14 bases left between them. The CDR3 bases are TGTGCCAGCAGCCCGCGGGGACTTACCACAGATACGCAGTATTTT. Its protein product is CASSPRGLTTDTQYF.

The chain combines TRBV6-1 with TRBJ2-7; tentative D call: TRBD1 (6 bases). Germline values: CDR1 MNHNS, CDR2 SASEGT. CDR3 length: 14 residues. Trimming removed 8 bases from V and 2 bases from J, with 16 bases in between. CDR3 loop: CASGRDTSTYEQYF. The CDR3 nucleotides read TGTGCCAGCGGCCGGGACACCAGCACCTACGAGCAGTACTTC.

This clone was observed a handful of times. The V gene is TRBV2, the J gene TRBJ2-3, with D perhaps TRBD2 (6 bases). V lost 1 base to trimming and J lost 8 bases, with 10 bases between them. The CDR3 contains 13 residues. Germline assignment: CDR1 SNHLY and CDR2 FYNNEI. CDR3 coding DNA: TGTGCCAGCAGTGAAGTGGGAGGTGGTACGCAGTATTTT. This encodes CASSEVGGGTQYF.

The J gene is TRBJ2-7, the V gene TRBV7-9; D might be TRBD1 (6 bases). Germline V gene lookup returns CDR1 SEHNR and CDR2 FQNEAQ (reference sequence). The CDR3 is made up of 16 amino acids. With 5 bases removed from V and 3 bases from J, the gap between germline ends came to 20 bases. The CDR3 region has the DNA TGTGCCAGCAGCCCTGCGTCGACAGGCTTCATCTACGAGCAGTACTTC. Translation gives CASSPASTGFIYEQYF.

The rearrangement links TRBV6-4 to TRBJ2-1; D perhaps matches TRBD2 (5 bases). The CDR3 is 14 amino acids. CDR1 is MRHNA and CDR2 is SNTAGT in the germline V gene. Trimming shortened V by 5 bases and J by 6 bases, and 14 bases separated the two germline ends. CDR3 amino acids: CASSINTEGNEQFF. CDR3 sequence (DNA): TGTGCCAGCAGTATTAATACAGAGGGCAATGAGCAGTTCTTC.

The chain has TRBV29-1 and TRBJ2-7, with D maybe TRBD1 (6 bases). V was cut by 6 bases and J by 5 bases, with 20 bases left in between. Germline V gene data show CDR1 as SQVTM and CDR2 as ANQGSEA. The CDR3 has 14 amino acids. CDR3 DNA sequence: TGCAGCGTCGATAGGGGGAACGGCGTAAACGAGCAGTACTTC. It is translated as CSVDRGNGVNEQYF.

The rearrangement joins TRBV5-4 to TRBJ1-1; D is unclear. This CDR3 is 13 amino acids long. The ends were cut back, 4 bases at V and 6 bases at J, with 13 bases in the middle. Looked up from germline, CDR1 is SGHNT and CDR2 is YYREEE (reference sequence). Written as DNA, the CDR3 is TGTGCCAGCAGCCAGGTTGAGTCTTCTGAAGCTTTCTTT. Translating it yields CASSQVESSEAFF.

This clone came up a few times. This rearrangement joins TRBV10-2 to TRBJ1-1; D remains unclear. The CDR3 has 17 amino acids. Germline CDR1 and CDR2: WSHSY and SAAADI. V shed 0 bases and J shed 0 bases, with 14 bases lying between them. The CDR3 loop reads CASSESSRLFLNTEAFF. Written as DNA, the CDR3 is TGCGCCAGCAGTGAGTCTTCCAGGCTTTTCCTGAACACTGAAGCTTTCTTT.

The chain recombines TRBV6-5 with TRBJ1-1, with TRBD1 matching over 8 bases. Losses at the gene ends were 2 bases for V and 6 bases for J; bases not matched to a gene: 2. The germline V gene encodes CDR1 MNHEY and CDR2 SVGAGI. The CDR3 loop spans 13 amino acids. DNA of the CDR3: TGTGCCAGCAGTTACGGACAGGGCGCTGAAGCTTTCTTT. Translating gives CASSYGQGAEAFF.

This clone was seen only a few times. The chain recombines TRBV10-3 with TRBJ2-7, with D possibly matching TRBD2 (5 bases). Germline assignment: CDR1 ENHRY and CDR2 SYGVKD. V lost 5 bases, J lost 3 bases, and 14 bases lay in between. This CDR3 spans 14 amino acids. CDR3 amino acids: CAISKDRTGYEQYF. CDR3 in DNA: TGTGCCATCAGTAAAGACCGGACTGGCTACGAGCAGTACTTC.

The V gene is TRBV27, the J gene TRBJ1-6; 7 positions match TRBD1. Trimming at V came to 8 bases and at J to 7 bases, leaving 11 bases not matched to a gene. The CDR3 spans 15 residues. Germline V gene lookup returns CDR1 MNHEY and CDR2 SMNVEV (reference sequence). In DNA, the CDR3 is TGTGCCAGCGCCGCTGGGATAGGGGGCAATTCACCCCTCCACTTT. It is translated as CASAAGIGGNSPLHF.

J is TRBJ2-1 and V is TRBV6-1, with D perhaps matching TRBD1 (5 bases). CDR1 is MNHNS and CDR2 is SASEGT in the germline V gene. Trimming left V 10 bases short and J 15 bases short, with 19 bases between. CDR3 length: 11 residues. The CDR3 sequence: CATPARAGWFF. The CDR3 DNA follows: TGTGCCACCCCCGCCCGGGCAGGGTGGTTCTTC.

The chain carries TRBV19 and TRBJ2-7, with 7 positions matching TRBD2. This CDR3 is built from 14 residues. The ends lost 5 bases at V and 3 bases at J; junction bases unmatched: 7. CDR1 is LNHDA and CDR2 is SQIVND in the germline V gene (reference sequence). CDR3 sequence reads: CASSQLANYYEQYF. In DNA form, the CDR3 reads TGTGCCAGTAGTCAACTAGCGAACTACTACGAGCAGTACTTC.

V usage is TRBV25-1 and J usage is TRBJ1-1; 8 nucleotides align to TRBD1. This CDR3 has 14 residues. Germline lookup yields CDR1 MGHDK and CDR2 SYGVNS. The V segment lost 3 bases and the J segment 7 bases; nucleotides outside the gene matches: 7. As DNA, the CDR3 is TGTGCCAGCAGTGAGGACAGGGCCCCTCATGAAGCTTTCTTT. Translating it yields CASSEDRAPHEAFF.

This clone was counted a few times. The chain joins TRBV7-8 to TRBJ1-3, with a tentative D call TRBD1 (5 bases). V lost 1 base to trimming and J lost 3 bases, with 10 bases between them. The CDR3 contains 15 residues. CDR1 and CDR2 (germline): SGHVS, FQNEAQ. The CDR3 is CASSLGGGDGNTIYF. As DNA, the CDR3 is TGTGCCAGCAGCTTAGGGGGCGGAGATGGAAACACCATATATTTT.

This clone was seen a handful of times. This chain uses TRBV5-1 with TRBJ1-1; 10 bases fit TRBD1. Germline assignment: CDR1 SGHRS and CDR2 YFSETQ. Germline trimming cut 4 bases from V and 5 bases from J; bases unmatched to any gene: 2. This CDR3 is 13 amino acids long. In DNA, the CDR3 is TGCGCCAGCAGCGACAGGGGGCGGACTGAAGCTTTCTTT. Its protein product is CASSDRGRTEAFF.

The chain uses TRBV27 and TRBJ1-2; 7 bases line up with TRBD1. V was pared by 7 bases and J by 6 bases, with 11 bases of the junction left unmatched. Germline V CDR1 and CDR2: MNHEY, SMNVEV (reference sequence). The CDR3 totals 14 residues. The DNA of the CDR3 is TGTGCCAGCACCAACATTGGGACAGCTAATGGCTACACCTTC. Translation gives CASTNIGTANGYTF.

The sample holds a few counts of this clone. This chain joins TRBV27 and TRBJ1-2, with 8 bases matching TRBD1. V was clipped by 4 bases and J by 8 bases; unmatched bases: 6. This CDR3 has 13 amino acids. Germline V CDR1 and CDR2: MNHEY, SMNVEV (reference sequence). The CDR3 DNA is TGTGCCAGCAGTTCACAGGGGGGGGAGGGCTACACCTTC. It encodes CASSSQGGEGYTF.

The rearrangement joins TRBV19 to TRBJ2-5, with D possibly matching TRBD2 (5 bases). Per the germline V gene, CDR1 is LNHDA and CDR2 is SQIVND (reference sequence). The V gene lost 6 bases and the J gene lost 5 bases, with 10 bases spanning the gap. This CDR3 is built from 12 residues. CDR3 protein: CASSPGSETQYF. The CDR3 DNA follows: TGTGCCAGTAGCCCGGGATCCGAGACCCAGTACTTC.

This chain uses TRBV30 with TRBJ1-2; 7 bases match TRBD1. With 7 bases clipped from V and 5 bases from J, the junction kept 10 bases outside the gene matches. The CDR3 runs 13 residues. Germline CDR1 GTSNPN, CDR2 SVGIG (reference sequence). The CDR3 nucleotides read TGTGCCTCCCGTCCAGGGGGGCGATATGGCTACACCTTC. Amino acids: CASRPGGRYGYTF.

This clone was detected only a few times. The chain recombines TRBV29-1 with TRBJ2-2, with TRBD1 matching 10 bases. V was pared by 6 bases and J by 4 bases, with 2 bases of the junction left unmatched. The CDR3 has 13 amino acids. Germline loops: CDR1 SQVTM, CDR2 ANQGSEA. DNA of the CDR3: TGCAGCGTGACAGGGGGCAGCACCGGGGAGCTGTTTTTT. It specifies CSVTGGSTGELFF.

This clone was counted a few times. The chain links TRBV5-1 to TRBJ1-2; the D is unclear. The germline V and J ends were trimmed by 5 bases and 4 bases, with 12 bases remaining between them. Germline CDR1 is SGHRS and CDR2 is YFSETQ. The CDR3 is 13 amino acids. Here the CDR3 DNA reads TGCGCCAGCAGTACAACAGAAGCCTATGGCTACACCTTC. Translation gives CASSTTEAYGYTF.

This clone has more than one count but fewer than ten. V is TRBV28 and J is TRBJ2-4, with D possibly matching TRBD1 (6 bases). The V end was cut by 2 bases, the J end by 9 bases, with 11 bases between. Germline V gene data show CDR1 as MDHEN and CDR2 as SYDVKM. The CDR3 totals 13 residues. DNA for the CDR3: TGTGCCAGCAGTTTAACAGGGAGCGGCATTCAGTACTTC. This translates into CASSLTGSGIQYF.

A few counts support this clone. The chain has TRBV30 and TRBJ2-7, with TRBD2 matching 7 bases. Losses at the gene ends were 1 base for V and 0 bases for J; bases not matched to a gene: 6. From germline, CDR1 is GTSNPN and CDR2 SVGIG (reference sequence). This CDR3 spans 15 amino acids. Here the CDR3 reads CAWSGGGSSSYEQYF. The CDR3, as DNA: TGTGCCTGGAGTGGGGGGGGGTCTTCCTCCTACGAGCAGTACTTC.

This clone has just a few counts. The chain combines TRBV4-1 with TRBJ1-5, with D perhaps TRBD1 (5 bases). This CDR3 spans 16 amino acids. The V gene lost 3 bases and the J gene lost 3 bases, with 15 bases spanning the gap. The V gene's germline CDR1 is MGHRA and CDR2 YSYEKL. CDR3 sequence (DNA): TGCGCCAGCAGCCATCCCAAGGGGCGCTTCAATCAGCCCCAGCATTTT. Protein sequence: CASSHPKGRFNQPQHF.

This clone was observed many times. V and J are TRBV5-1 and TRBJ2-7, with 8 bases that match TRBD2. The germline gives CDR1 SGHRS, CDR2 YFSETQ. The CDR3 length is 15 residues. V lost 3 bases and J lost 3; bases outside the gene matches: 8. CDR3 coding DNA: TGCGCCAGCAGCTGGCTTGATAGCGGGAACTACGAGCAGTACTTC. Amino acids: CASSWLDSGNYEQYF.